This T cell receptor (beta chain) was captured in a study of blood T cell repertoires in COVID-19. Overall study context: Sites across the United States, Italy and Spain contributed samples from acute and convalescent COVID-19. Sources were T cells, B-cell-depleted T cells, or PBMCs; the material itself was cDNA or gDNA.

The trim removed 7 bases at V and 7 bases at J, leaving 10 bases unmatched. Germline CDR1 is LGHDT and CDR2 is YNNKEL (reference sequence). The CDR3 contains 15 residues. Per the authors' pipeline: Cell counts per sample came from amplifying reference gene primers. The method was immunoSEQ multiplex PCR; TCRdb's version includes in-frame clones alone and lacks a portion of them. V and J calls and clone size are as listed in that table; D and trimming were resolved from the DNA. Among 200,000 to 300,000 clones listed, around 87% were seen once. The chain is built from TRBV3-1 (or the pseudogene TRBV3-2) and TRBJ1-6, with 7 bases that match TRBD1. The sequenced sample was peripheral blood. This clonotype was sampled from a woman aged 25 to 39 who had recovered from COVID-19. CDR3 amino acids: CASMIGGVGNSPLHF. CDR3 nucleotide sequence: TGTGCCAGCATGATAGGGGGCGTAGGAAATTCACCCCTCCACTTT.